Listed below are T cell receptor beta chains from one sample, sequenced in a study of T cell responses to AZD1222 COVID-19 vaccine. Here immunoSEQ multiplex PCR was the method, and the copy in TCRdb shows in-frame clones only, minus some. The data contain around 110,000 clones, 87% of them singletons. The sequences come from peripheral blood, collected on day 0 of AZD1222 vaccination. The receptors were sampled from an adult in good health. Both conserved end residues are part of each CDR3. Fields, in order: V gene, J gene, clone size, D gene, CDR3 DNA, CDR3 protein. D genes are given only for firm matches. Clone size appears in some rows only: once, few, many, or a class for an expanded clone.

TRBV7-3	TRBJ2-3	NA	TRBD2	TGTGCCAGCAGCTTAATTGGCCCTAGCGGGGGAGATACGCAGTATTTT	CASSLIGPSGGDTQYF
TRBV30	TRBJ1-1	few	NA	TGTGCCTGGAGCCCCTTGGCAGGGACGAATACTGAAGCTTTCTTT	CAWSPLAGTNTEAFF
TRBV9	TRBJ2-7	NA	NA	TGTGCCAGCAGCGTAGAGGGTAGCGGTGCCTACGAGCAGTACTTC	CASSVEGSGAYEQYF
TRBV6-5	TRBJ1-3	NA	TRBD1	TGTGCCAGCAGTTACGCCGACAGGGGTGACACCATATATTTT	CASSYADRGDTIYF
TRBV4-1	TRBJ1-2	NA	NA	TGCGCCAGCAGCTTAGGGGGGGATGGCTACACCTTC	CASSLGGDGYTF
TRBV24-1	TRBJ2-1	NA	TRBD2	TGTGCCACCAGTGATTTGCTTAGCGGGGGCCGGGGCAATGAGCAGTTCTTC	CATSDLLSGGRGNEQFF
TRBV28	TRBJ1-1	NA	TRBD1	TGTGCCAGCAGTTCGTCAGGGGGCGTAGTTGAAGCTTTCTTT	CASSSSGGVVEAFF
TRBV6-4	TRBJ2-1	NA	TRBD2	TGTGCCAGCAGTAGGACTAGCGGGAGTAGCAATGAGCAGTTCTTC	CASSRTSGSSNEQFF
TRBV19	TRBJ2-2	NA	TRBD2	TGTGCCACTCTAAAGCGGGGGGCAAGGACCGGGGAGCTGTTTTTT	CATLKRGARTGELFF
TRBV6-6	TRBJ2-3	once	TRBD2	TGTGCCAGCAGTCTTCTAGCGGGGGGGGACGGCACAGATACGCAGTATTTT	CASSLLAGGDGTDTQYF
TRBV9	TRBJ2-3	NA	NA	TGTGCCAGCAGTTTCACAGATACGCAGTATTTT	CASSFTDTQYF
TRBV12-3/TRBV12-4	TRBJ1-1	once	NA	TGTGCCAGCAGTTTAAAGTGGGGGGGTGAAGCTTTCTTT	CASSLKWGGEAFF
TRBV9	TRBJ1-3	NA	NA	TGTGCCAGCAGCGTAGGATCTGGAAACACCATATATTTT	CASSVGSGNTIYF
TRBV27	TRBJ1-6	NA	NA	TGTGCCAGCAGTCTCTCCCGAGCCTCACCCCTCCACTTT	CASSLSRASPLHF
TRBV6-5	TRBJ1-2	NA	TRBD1	TGTGCCAGCACTCGACAGGGAGTCAGCTATGGCTACACCTTC	CASTRQGVSYGYTF
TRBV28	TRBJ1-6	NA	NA	TGTGCCAGCAGCCCCCCTACAGACTCCTATAATTCACCCCTCCACTTT	CASSPPTDSYNSPLHF
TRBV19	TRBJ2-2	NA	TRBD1	TGTGCCGTTGGGGACAGCGCGAACACCGGGGAGCTGTTTTTT	CAVGDSANTGELFF
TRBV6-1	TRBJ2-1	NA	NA	TGTGCCAGCAGTGAATGGGGTGATGAGCAGTTCTTC	CASSEWGDEQFF
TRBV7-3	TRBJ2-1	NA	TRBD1	TGTGCCAGCAGCTTGTCCCGGGACAGCTCCGGCGAGCAGTTCTTC	CASSLSRDSSGEQFF
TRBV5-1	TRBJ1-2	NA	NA	TGCGCCAGCAGCTTGGACGGAATCTATGGCTACACCTTC	CASSLDGIYGYTF
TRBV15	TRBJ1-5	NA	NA	TGTGCCACCAGCAGAGATCTTGGGACAATCAGCAATCAGCCCCAGCATTTT	CATSRDLGTISNQPQHF
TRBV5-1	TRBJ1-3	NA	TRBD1	TGCGCCAGCAGCCCGGGGACAGGGGGCCCGGGAGCCGAAAACACCATATATTTT	CASSPGTGGPGAENTIYF
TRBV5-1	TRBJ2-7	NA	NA	TGCGCCAGCAGCCCTGGATCGAGCTCCTACGAGCAGTACTTC	CASSPGSSSYEQYF
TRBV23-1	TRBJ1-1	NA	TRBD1	TGCGCCAGCCCATTGGACAGGGACAGGAACACTGAAGCTTTCTTT	CASPLDRDRNTEAFF
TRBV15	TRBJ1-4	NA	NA	TGTGCCACCAGCAGAGATGTCGGCACAACTAATGAAAAACTGTTTTTT	CATSRDVGTTNEKLFF
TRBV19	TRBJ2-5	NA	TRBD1	TGTGCCAGTAGTACGTCCCGGGACAGCTTTGACCAGTACTTC	CASSTSRDSFDQYF
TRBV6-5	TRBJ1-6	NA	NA	TGTGCCAGCAGCCGGGACATTATTTGGAATTCACCCCTCCACTTT	CASSRDIIWNSPLHF
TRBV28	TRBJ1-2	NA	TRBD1	TGTGCCAGCAGATCCGGGACAGGGATCTCGTTCTATGGCTACACCTTC	CASRSGTGISFYGYTF
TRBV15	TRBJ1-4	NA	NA	TGTGCCACCAGCAGAGGCGGAGGGGCGGCTAATGAAAAACTGTTTTTT	CATSRGGGAANEKLFF
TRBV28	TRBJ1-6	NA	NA	TGTGCCAGCAGTCAGGGGTATAACTCCTATAATTCACCCCTCCACTTT	CASSQGYNSYNSPLHF
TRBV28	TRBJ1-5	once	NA	TGTGCCAGCAGTTTAGGGGGGGCCGGGGGATGGCCCCAGCATTTT	CASSLGGAGGWPQHF